Described below is a single T cell receptor beta chain sequence and its context. Antigen unknown. This entry comes from a study of molecular identifiers for immune sequencing clone quantification. Naive CD8 libraries used about 20,000 to 1,000,000 sorted cells and 10%, 30% or 50% RNA. Both previously described methods and listed TCR primers were employed to make bulk TCR libraries. MiXCR, run by TCRdb on the PCR reads, gives a single entry per CDR3 protein. The sample has over 600,000 distinct CDR3 sequences, 20% seen once. Study results and caveats: Sizes of clones that are highly expanded could be underestimated (if identical TCR molecules share a barcode). Clonotypes topping 20 RNA copies carried over 98% of effector molecules but under 1% of naive ones.

Germline-derived CDR1 and CDR2 are SGHAT and FQNNGV. CDR3 length equals 14 residues. With V trimmed by 5 bases and J by 6 bases, 9 bases remained unmatched. The chain couples TRBV11-2 to TRBJ2-7; 8 bases map to TRBD1. This TCR derives from a human donor in good health. Some libraries in this study had Jurkat cell RNA spiked in. Sequences were obtained from naive CD8+ T cells from blood, with Jurkat cell RNA spiked in. Sample subset: FACS-sorted CD8+CD4-CCR7+CD45RA+ naive T cells. The CDR3 spells CASSPGTGPFEQYF. The CDR3 coding sequence is TGTGCCAGCAGCCCCGGGACAGGCCCTTTCGAGCAGTACTTC.